This TCR beta chain was captured in a study of blood T cell repertoires in COVID-19. Across the study: Samples representing acute and convalescent COVID-19 were sourced from the United States, Italy and Spain. In each case, the material was cDNA or gDNA derived from T cells, B-cell-depleted T cells, or PBMCs.

Per the original data handling: Nucleated cell number was recorded as an estimate derived from reference gene primer amplification. Clones were read by immunoSEQ multiplex PCR, and TCRdb kept only the in-frame ones, dropping some. V, J and clone size reflect that table, while D and trimming were determined from the DNA. The table shows over 95,000 clones, with around 74% occurring only once. V gave up 0 bases and J gave up 1 base; unmatched junction bases: 8. In germline, CDR1 is LGHDT, CDR2 YNNKEL (reference sequence). The CDR3 spans 20 residues. The sequence derives from a woman aged 80 or over with active or convalescent COVID-19. The sample comprised peripheral blood. The V call is TRBV3-1 (or the pseudogene TRBV3-2), the J call TRBJ2-6; 11 positions agree with TRBD1. The CDR3 DNA follows: TGTGCCAGCAGCCAAGAGACCGGGACAGGGGGACTATCTGGGGCCAACGTCCTGACTTTC. Amino acid sequence: CASSQETGTGGLSGANVLTF.